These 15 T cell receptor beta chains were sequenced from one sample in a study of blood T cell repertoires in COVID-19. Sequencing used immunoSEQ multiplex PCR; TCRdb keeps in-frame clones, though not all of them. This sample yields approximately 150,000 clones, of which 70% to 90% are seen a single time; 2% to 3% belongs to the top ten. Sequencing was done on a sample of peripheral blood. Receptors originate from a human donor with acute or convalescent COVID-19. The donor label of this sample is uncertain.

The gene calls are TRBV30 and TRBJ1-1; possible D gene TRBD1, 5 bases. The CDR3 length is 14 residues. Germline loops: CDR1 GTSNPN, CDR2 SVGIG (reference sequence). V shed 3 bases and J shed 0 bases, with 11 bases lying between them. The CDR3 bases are TGTGCCTGGAGCCGGGACTCAATGAACACTGAAGCTTTCTTT. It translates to CAWSRDSMNTEAFF.

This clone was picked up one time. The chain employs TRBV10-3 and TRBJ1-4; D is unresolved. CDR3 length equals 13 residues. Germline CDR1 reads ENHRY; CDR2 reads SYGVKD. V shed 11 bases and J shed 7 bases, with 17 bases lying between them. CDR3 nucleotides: TGTGCCGTATCTTCGGTCGGCGGTGAAAAACTGTTTTTT. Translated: CAVSSVGGEKLFF.

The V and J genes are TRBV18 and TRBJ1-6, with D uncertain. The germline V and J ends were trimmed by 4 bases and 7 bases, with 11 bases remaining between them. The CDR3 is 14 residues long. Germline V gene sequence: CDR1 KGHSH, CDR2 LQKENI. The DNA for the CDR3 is TGTGCCAGCTCACTGGGCATTCCCAATTCACCCCTCCACTTT. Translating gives CASSLGIPNSPLHF.

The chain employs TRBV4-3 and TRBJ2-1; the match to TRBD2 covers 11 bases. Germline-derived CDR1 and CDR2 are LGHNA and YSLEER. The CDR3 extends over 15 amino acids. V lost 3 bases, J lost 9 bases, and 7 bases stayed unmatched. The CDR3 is CASSQGTSGPPEQFF. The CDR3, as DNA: TGCGCCAGCAGCCAGGGGACTAGCGGACCCCCTGAGCAGTTCTTC.

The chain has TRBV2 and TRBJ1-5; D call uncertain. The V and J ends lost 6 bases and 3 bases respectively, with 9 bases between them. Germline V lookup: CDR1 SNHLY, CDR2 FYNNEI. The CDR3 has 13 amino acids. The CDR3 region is CASSRGLNQPQHF. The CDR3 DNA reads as TGTGCCAGCAGCCGAGGGCTCAATCAGCCCCAGCATTTT.

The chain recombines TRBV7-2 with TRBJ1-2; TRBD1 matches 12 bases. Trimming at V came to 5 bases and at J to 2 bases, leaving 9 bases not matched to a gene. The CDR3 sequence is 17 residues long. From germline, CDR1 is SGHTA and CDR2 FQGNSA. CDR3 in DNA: TGTGCCAGCAGCAGATCCGGGACAGGGGGCTCCAACTATGGCTACACCTTC. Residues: CASSRSGTGGSNYGYTF.

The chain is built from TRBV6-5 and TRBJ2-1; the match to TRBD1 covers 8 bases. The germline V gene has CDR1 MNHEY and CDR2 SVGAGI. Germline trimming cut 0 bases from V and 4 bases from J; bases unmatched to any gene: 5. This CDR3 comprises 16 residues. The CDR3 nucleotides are TGTGCCAGCAGTTACTCGACCGGACAGGGTTACAATGAGCAGTTCTTC. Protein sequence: CASSYSTGQGYNEQFF.

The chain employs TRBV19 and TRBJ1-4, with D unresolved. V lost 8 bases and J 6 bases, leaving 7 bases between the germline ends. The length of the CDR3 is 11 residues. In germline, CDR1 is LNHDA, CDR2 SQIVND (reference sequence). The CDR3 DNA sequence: TGTGCCAGTCGGGGAGATGAAAAACTGTTTTTT. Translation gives CASRGDEKLFF.

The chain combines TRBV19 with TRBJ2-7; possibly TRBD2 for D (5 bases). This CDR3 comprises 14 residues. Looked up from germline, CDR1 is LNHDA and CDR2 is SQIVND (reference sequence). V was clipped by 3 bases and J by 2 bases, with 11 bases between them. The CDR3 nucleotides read TGTGCCAGTAGTATGACAATGAGGGCCTACGAGCAGTACTTC. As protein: CASSMTMRAYEQYF.

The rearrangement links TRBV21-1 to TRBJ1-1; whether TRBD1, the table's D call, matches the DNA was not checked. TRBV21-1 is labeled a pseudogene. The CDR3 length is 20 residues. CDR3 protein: CASSKKTWDRPLTAYTEAFF. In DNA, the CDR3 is TGTGCCAGCAGCAAGAAAACCTGGGACAGGCCCCTGACGGCCTACACTGAAGCTTTCTTT.

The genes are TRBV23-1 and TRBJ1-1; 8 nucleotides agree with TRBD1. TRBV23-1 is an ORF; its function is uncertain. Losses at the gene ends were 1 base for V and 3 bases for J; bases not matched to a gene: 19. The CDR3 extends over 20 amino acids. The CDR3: CASSQWGRDRLPSTDTEAFF. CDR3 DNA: TGCGCCAGCAGTCAATGGGGGCGGGACAGGTTACCTTCGACGGACACTGAAGCTTTCTTT.

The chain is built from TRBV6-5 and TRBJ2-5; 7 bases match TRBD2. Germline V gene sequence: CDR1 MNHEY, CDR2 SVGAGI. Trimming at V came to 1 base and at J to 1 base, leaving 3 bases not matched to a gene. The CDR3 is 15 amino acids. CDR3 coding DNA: TGTGCCAGCAGTTACTGGGGGGGTACCCAAGAGACCCAGTACTTC. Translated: CASSYWGGTQETQYF.

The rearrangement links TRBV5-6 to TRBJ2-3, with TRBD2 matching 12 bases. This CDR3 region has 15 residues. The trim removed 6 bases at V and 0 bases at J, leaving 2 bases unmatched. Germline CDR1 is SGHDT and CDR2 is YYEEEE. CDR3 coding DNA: TGTGCCAGCACCGGGACTAGCGGGAGCACAGATACGCAGTATTTT. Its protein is CASTGTSGSTDTQYF.

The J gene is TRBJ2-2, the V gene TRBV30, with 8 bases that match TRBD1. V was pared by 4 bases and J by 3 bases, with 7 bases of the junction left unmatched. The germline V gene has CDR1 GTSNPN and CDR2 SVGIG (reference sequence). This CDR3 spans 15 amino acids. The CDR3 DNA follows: TGTGCCTGGACCATGGGACAGGTTTACACCGGGGAGCTGTTTTTT. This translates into CAWTMGQVYTGELFF. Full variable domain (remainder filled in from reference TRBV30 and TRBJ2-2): SQTIHQWPATLVQPVGSPLSLECTVEGTSNPNLYWYRQAAGRGLQLLFYSVGIGQISSEVPQNLSASRPQDRQFILSSKKLLLSDSGFYLCAWTMGQVYTGELFFGEGSRLTVL.

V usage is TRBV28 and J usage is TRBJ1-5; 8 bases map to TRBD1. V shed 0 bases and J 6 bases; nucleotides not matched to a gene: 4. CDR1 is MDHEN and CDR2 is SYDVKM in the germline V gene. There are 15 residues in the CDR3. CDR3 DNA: TGTGCCAGCAGTTTATGGACAGGGGAAAGTCAGCCCCAGCATTTT. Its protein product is CASSLWTGESQPQHF.